Here is one TCR beta chain with its context. This entry comes from a study of blood T cell repertoires in COVID-19. In the study overall: Spain, Italy and the United States supplied samples that represented acute and convalescent COVID-19.

In the original analysis: Nucleated cell counts were estimated from reference gene primer amplification. Only in-frame clones appear in the TCRdb table, and some are missing; sequencing was by immunoSEQ multiplex PCR. That table is the source of V, J and clone size, and D and trimming were worked out from the DNA. The table lists some 89,000 clones, 70% to 85% of them singletons. The sample was peripheral blood. This clonotype was obtained from a man in his 70s with acute or convalescent COVID-19.

CDR3 DNA sequence: TGTGCCAGTAGTATCTCAGGGGGCGTAAATCAGCCCCAGCATTTT. It codes for CASSISGGVNQPQHF. The chain has TRBV19 and TRBJ1-5; 8 bases agree with TRBD1. This CDR3 spans 15 amino acids. V gave up 3 bases and J gave up 4 bases; unmatched junction bases: 5. CDR1 LNHDA and CDR2 SQIVND come from the germline V gene (reference sequence). The whole variable domain, filled in from reference TRBV19 and TRBJ1-5, reads DGGITQSPKYLFRKEGQNVTLSCEQNLNHDAMYWYRQDPGQGLRLIYYSQIVNDFQKGDIAEGYSVSREKKESFPLTVTSAQKNPTAFYLCASSISGGVNQPQHFGDGTRLSIL.